Listed below are T cell receptor beta chains from one sample, sequenced in a study of T cell responses to AZD1222 COVID-19 vaccine. Assay used: immunoSEQ multiplex PCR; TCRdb lists only in-frame clones, some missing. The table has around 150,000 clones, 90% seen once; the top ten hold 1.6%. The sample was peripheral blood, taken on day 0 of AZD1222 vaccination. The receptor source for this set is an adult in good health. Each CDR3 is given with its conserved first and last residue. The order of the fields is D gene, J gene, clone size, V gene, CDR3 protein, CDR3 DNA. The D gene is left open where the match is weak. Some rows have no size entry. The others give once, few or many, or a class for an expanded clone.

>NA|TRBJ1-1|NA|TRBV6-1
CASSEPSVGLIMNTEAFF
TGTGCCAGCAGTGAACCCTCGGTCGGATTAATCATGAACACTGAAGCTTTCTTT
>NA|TRBJ2-3|NA|TRBV6-4
CASSGGPGVPDTQYF
TGTGCCAGCAGTGGTGGGCCAGGGGTACCAGATACGCAGTATTTT
>NA|TRBJ1-2|NA|TRBV6-5
CASKAETVPLYGYTF
TGTGCCAGCAAAGCAGAGACGGTACCACTCTATGGCTACACCTTC
>TRBD1|TRBJ2-5|NA|TRBV11-1
CASRDRTGSRQETQYF
TGTGCCAGCAGAGACCGGACAGGGTCACGCCAAGAGACCCAGTACTTC
>NA|TRBJ1-1|NA|TRBV30
CAWRWRGTEAFF
TGTGCCTGGAGATGGAGGGGCACTGAAGCTTTCTTT
>TRBD2|TRBJ2-1|NA|TRBV4-3
CASSPRLAGGSYNEQFF
TGCGCCAGCAGCCCTAGACTAGCGGGCGGCTCCTACAATGAGCAGTTCTTC
>TRBD2|TRBJ2-1|NA|TRBV7-8
CASSFRRGLAGKGNEQFF
TGTGCCAGCAGCTTCCGCAGAGGACTAGCGGGAAAGGGGAATGAGCAGTTCTTC
>TRBD1|TRBJ1-2|NA|TRBV9
CASSVASMDRLGGYTF
TGTGCCAGCAGCGTAGCTTCGATGGACAGGTTAGGAGGCTACACCTTC
>TRBD1|TRBJ2-1|NA|TRBV6-5
CASRLGQGRHNEQFF
TGTGCCAGCAGACTTGGACAGGGTAGGCACAATGAGCAGTTCTTC
>TRBD1|TRBJ2-7|NA|TRBV28
CASSLPDRASYEQYF
TGTGCCAGCAGTTTACCGGACAGGGCCTCCTACGAGCAGTACTTC
>NA|TRBJ1-1|NA|TRBV6-5
CASSYFKAGTEAFF
TGTGCCAGCAGTTACTTTAAAGCGGGCACTGAAGCTTTCTTT
>TRBD1|TRBJ1-1|NA|TRBV9
CASSVAGQGAGAEAFF
TGTGCCAGCAGCGTAGCAGGCCAGGGGGCCGGGGCTGAAGCTTTCTTT
>TRBD1|TRBJ2-3|NA|TRBV25-1
CASSIGGWTDTQYF
TGTGCCAGCAGTATAGGGGGCTGGACAGATACGCAGTATTTT
>TRBD2|TRBJ2-1|NA|TRBV14
CASSRPGLAQFF
TGTGCCAGCAGCCGACCGGGACTAGCCCAGTTCTTC
>TRBD2|TRBJ2-1|NA|TRBV4-2
CASSYALAGGLGEQFF
TGTGCCAGCAGCTACGCACTAGCGGGGGGGCTGGGTGAGCAGTTCTTC
>NA|TRBJ1-3|NA|TRBV19
CASRDPGNTIYF
TGTGCCAGTAGGGACCCTGGAAACACCATATATTTT
>TRBD1|TRBJ1-2|NA|TRBV12-5
CASGSGQGWGYTF
TGTGCTAGTGGTTCGGGACAGGGCTGGGGCTACACCTTC
>TRBD1|TRBJ1-2|NA|TRBV28
CASSLPTGNYGYTF
TGTGCCAGCAGTCTGCCGACAGGGAACTATGGCTACACCTTC
>NA|TRBJ2-7|once|TRBV19
CASSSPGTREQYF
TGTGCCAGTAGTAGTCCCGGGACACGCGAGCAGTACTTC
>NA|TRBJ1-5|NA|TRBV7-2
CASSSPGAVSQPQHF
TGTGCCAGCAGCTCCCCAGGGGCGGTGAGTCAGCCCCAGCATTTT